This TCR beta chain was obtained from a study of siplizumab effects on memory and regulatory T cells. Whole-study findings and limits: Naive T cells were seemingly more diverse than memory cells, and major contributions to the alloresponse seemed to be made by them. Siplizumab brought about a significant reduction in alloreactive sequences traceable to unstimulated CD4+ memory cells.

In the case of this clone: The antigen is undetermined.

Sequenced unstimulated subsets in three donor pairs: CD4+ naive, CD4+ memory, CD8+ naive, CD8+ effector memory, CD8+ TEMRA. The table came from immunoSEQ multiplex PCR; TCRdb's copy has only in-frame clones and leaves some out. The table records 57,000 or so clones, roughly 78% of them present only once. The sequence was collected from a human donor in good health. Sequencing was done on a sample of memory CD4+ T cells sorted from blood.

In nucleotides, the CDR3 is TGTGCAAGTCGCTTAAGACAGGGGCCAGACCCTGGGTGGGGCGAGCAGTACTTC. Translating gives CASRLRQGPDPGWGEQYF. This chain connects TRBV12-2 to TRBJ2-7; the table's D call of TRBD1 was not tested on the DNA. TRBV12-2 is reported as a pseudogene. CDR3 size: 18 residues.